These 21 T cell receptor beta chains were all obtained from the same sample, sequenced in a study of cytomegalovirus exposure and HLA in healthy donors. Primers for the PCR totalled 60 Vbeta and 13 Jbeta. Only in-frame clones appear in the TCRdb table, and some are missing; sequencing was by immunoSEQ multiplex PCR. The data contain some 160,000 clones, about 75% of them singletons. What was sequenced was PBMCs. The receptor set was obtained from a man between 60 and 75 years old in good health and CMV-seronegative.

In this sample, this clone turned up a few times. The rearrangement joins TRBV30 to TRBJ2-5; a weak D match, TRBD2 (6 bases). Germline loops: CDR1 GTSNPN, CDR2 SVGIG (reference sequence). The CDR3 runs to 13 residues. Between the trimmed V and J ends, which lost 0 bases and 7 bases, there was a span of 12 bases. As DNA, the CDR3 is TGTGCCTGGAGTGTTCAGCGGGTGACGACCCAGTACTTC. Translation gives CAWSVQRVTTQYF.

The chain uses TRBV11-2 and TRBJ2-7; TRBD1 might be the D (6 bases). Germline assignment: CDR1 SGHAT and CDR2 FQNNGV. The ends were cut back, 4 bases at V and 2 bases at J, with 15 bases in the middle. This CDR3 is 15 amino acids long. The CDR3 here is CASSSPWTETYEQYF. As DNA, the CDR3 is TGTGCCAGCAGCTCCCCCTGGACAGAGACCTACGAGCAGTACTTC.

The J gene is TRBJ2-7, the V gene TRBV28; 9 bases align to TRBD2. CDR3 size: 17 residues. Germline CDR1 reads MDHEN; CDR2 reads SYDVKM. J lost 1 base, V lost 4 bases, and 11 bases had no gene match. CDR3 DNA sequence: TGTGCCAGCAGTTCCACCTCGAGACTAGCGGAGTCCTACGAGCAGTACTTC. Protein sequence: CASSSTSRLAESYEQYF.

This sequence joins TRBV11-2 and TRBJ2-1; 7 nucleotides line up with TRBD2. The V and J ends lost 7 bases and 6 bases, in that order; junction bases with no gene match: 9. There are 14 residues in the CDR3. Germline V gene data show CDR1 as SGHAT and CDR2 as FQNNGV. As DNA, the CDR3 is TGTGCCAGCACGCAACACCCTAGCGGCAATGAGCAGTTCTTC. It encodes CASTQHPSGNEQFF.

This rearrangement joins TRBV5-1 to TRBJ2-1, with D possibly matching TRBD2 (5 bases). The V and J ends lost 5 bases and 5 bases respectively, with 20 bases between them. CDR1 and CDR2 from the germline V gene are SGHRS and YFSETQ. This CDR3 has 16 amino acids. The CDR3 nucleotides are TGCGCCAGCAGTCCAGAGAGCCCGACTACCGACAATGAGCAGTTCTTC. Protein sequence: CASSPESPTTDNEQFF.

The chain employs TRBV10-2 and TRBJ1-2; TRBD1 aligns across 12 bases. CDR1 is WSHSY, CDR2 SAAADI, per germline. The CDR3 consists of 16 residues. V gave up 4 bases and J gave up 4 bases; unmatched junction bases: 7. CDR3 amino acids: CASSGRGQGAFYGYTF. The CDR3 DNA reads TGCGCCAGCAGTGGAAGGGGACAGGGGGCGTTCTATGGCTACACCTTC.

J is TRBJ2-7 and V is TRBV29-1, with TRBD2 identical over 8 bases. The germline V gene encodes CDR1 SQVTM and CDR2 ANQGSEA. V trimming: 5 bases; J trimming: 2 bases; junction bases outside the gene matches: 2. CDR3 size: 12 residues. CDR3: CSVQRGPYEQYF. For the CDR3, the DNA is TGCAGCGTTCAGCGGGGGCCCTACGAGCAGTACTTC.

The CDR3 spells CASSSRVSEQYF. The CDR3 nucleotides read TGTGCCAGCAGTTCCAGGGTTAGCGAGCAGTACTTC. The chain joins TRBV28 to TRBJ2-7; possibly TRBD1 for D (5 bases). Germline loops: CDR1 MDHEN, CDR2 SYDVKM. This CDR3 contains 12 residues. Trimming shortened V by 4 bases and J by 6 bases, and 10 bases separated the two germline ends.

The chain joins TRBV14 to TRBJ2-5; possible D gene TRBD1, 5 bases. The CDR3 extends over 12 amino acids. V was shortened by 6 bases and J by 3 bases, with 8 bases between the two germline ends. Germline loops: CDR1 SGHDN, CDR2 FVKESK. Here the CDR3 DNA reads TGTGCCAGCAGTAAAGGGGAAGAGACCCAGTACTTC. Encoded protein: CASSKGEETQYF.

The V and J genes are TRBV9 and TRBJ2-3; 14 bases align to TRBD2. J was trimmed by 2 bases and V by 4 bases; bases with no gene match: 18. The CDR3 extends over 21 amino acids. Looked up from germline, CDR1 is SGDLS and CDR2 is YYNGEE. The CDR3 DNA is TGTGCCAGCAGCTCCCCACGGGGACTAGCGGGAGTGGAGGAGAACACAGATACGCAGTATTTT. It yields the protein CASSSPRGLAGVEENTDTQYF.

The CDR3 protein is CASGDSGLAREQYF. CDR3 DNA: TGTGCCAGCGGAGACTCGGGACTAGCGCGGGAGCAGTACTTC. J is TRBJ2-7 and V is TRBV6-5, with TRBD2 matching over 10 bases. The CDR3 loop spans 14 amino acids. CDR1 MNHEY and CDR2 SVGAGI come from the germline V gene. Trimming cost V 8 bases and J 7 bases; bases outside gene matches: 11.

The chain couples TRBV5-1 to TRBJ2-2; 8 bases are a match to TRBD2. V was clipped by 4 bases and J by 3 bases; unmatched bases: 8. The CDR3 contains 16 residues. Germline V lookup: CDR1 SGHRS, CDR2 YFSETQ. The CDR3: CASSLLGGADTGELFF. In DNA, the CDR3 is TGCGCCAGCAGCCTTCTCGGGGGGGCGGACACCGGGGAGCTGTTTTTT.

V gene TRBV27 combines with J gene TRBJ2-7, with D hard to call. The CDR3 extends over 14 amino acids. Germline CDR1 is MNHEY and CDR2 is SMNVEV (reference sequence). CDR3 in DNA: TGTGCTACCAGTTCCCGGGTCGACTCCTACGAGCAGTACTTC. Protein: CATSSRVDSYEQYF.

There are a few counts of this clone. This chain connects TRBV11-1 to TRBJ2-1; maybe TRBD2 (5 bases). The CDR3 spans 15 residues. The V and J ends lost 2 bases and 1 base respectively, with 9 bases between them. Per the germline V gene, CDR1 is SGHAT and CDR2 is FQDESV (reference sequence). As DNA, the CDR3 is TGTGCCAGCAGCTTAAGTCGGGGATCCTACAATGAGCAGTTCTTC. This gives the protein CASSLSRGSYNEQFF.

The chain is built from TRBV14 and TRBJ2-1, with 14 nucleotides matching TRBD2. CDR1 and CDR2 from the germline V gene are SGHDN and FVKESK. V shed 5 bases and J 6 bases; nucleotides not matched to a gene: 12. This CDR3 comprises 18 residues. The CDR3 sequence is CASSAPGLAGETFNEQFF. CDR3 nucleotides: TGTGCCAGCAGCGCGCCGGGACTAGCGGGAGAAACGTTCAATGAGCAGTTCTTC.

This rearrangement joins TRBV19 to TRBJ2-5; D possibly corresponds to TRBD2 (6 bases). Germline V CDR1 and CDR2: LNHDA, SQIVND (reference sequence). V shed 8 bases and J shed 4 bases, with 14 bases lying between them. This CDR3 spans 13 amino acids. The CDR3 loop reads CASLPPEGETQYF. As DNA, the CDR3 is TGTGCCAGTCTCCCCCCGGAGGGAGAGACCCAGTACTTC.

The chain uses TRBV28 and TRBJ1-5; TRBD1 aligns across 8 bases. Looked up from germline, CDR1 is MDHEN and CDR2 is SYDVKM. CDR3 size: 15 residues. V shed 7 bases, J shed 6 bases, and the junction held 11 bases outside the gene matches. The CDR3 DNA follows: TGTGCCAGCATCCTGTCAGGGGGCTTTGGTCAGCCCCAGCATTTT. Protein product: CASILSGGFGQPQHF.

The rearrangement uses TRBV9 and TRBJ2-3, with 14 bases fitting TRBD2. This CDR3 has 17 residues. The V gene's germline CDR1 is SGDLS and CDR2 YYNGEE. J lost 6 bases, V lost 4 bases, and 10 bases had no gene match. CDR3 region: CASSLGLAGGRGDTQYF. The CDR3 DNA follows: TGTGCCAGCAGCTTAGGACTAGCGGGAGGTCGAGGGGATACGCAGTATTTT.

This chain connects TRBV6-6 to TRBJ2-4; no clear D. The CDR3 has 15 residues. V lost 7 bases and J lost 0, with 13 bases in between. Germline CDR1 MNHNY, CDR2 SVGAGI (reference sequence). CDR3 sequence (DNA): TGTGCCAGCACCCCATCGAACTTAGCCAAAAACATTCAGTACTTC. Its protein is CASTPSNLAKNIQYF.

Written as DNA, the CDR3 is TGTGCCATCAGTGGGGACTCAGGAGAGCTGTTTTTT. As protein: CAISGDSGELFF. This chain joins TRBV10-3 and TRBJ2-2; possible D gene TRBD2, 6 bases. This CDR3 region has 12 residues. The germline V gene encodes CDR1 ENHRY and CDR2 SYGVKD. The ends were cut back, 4 bases at V and 11 bases at J, with 11 bases in the middle.

This chain connects TRBV23-1 to TRBJ1-4; D remains unclear. TRBV23-1 has ORF status, its function being uncertain. CDR3 size: 16 residues. V lost 3 bases to trimming and J lost 7 bases, with 18 bases between them. CDR3 coding DNA: TGCGCCAGCAGTCACCCGGGATATAGAAATACTGAAAAACTGTTTTTT. Protein: CASSHPGYRNTEKLFF.